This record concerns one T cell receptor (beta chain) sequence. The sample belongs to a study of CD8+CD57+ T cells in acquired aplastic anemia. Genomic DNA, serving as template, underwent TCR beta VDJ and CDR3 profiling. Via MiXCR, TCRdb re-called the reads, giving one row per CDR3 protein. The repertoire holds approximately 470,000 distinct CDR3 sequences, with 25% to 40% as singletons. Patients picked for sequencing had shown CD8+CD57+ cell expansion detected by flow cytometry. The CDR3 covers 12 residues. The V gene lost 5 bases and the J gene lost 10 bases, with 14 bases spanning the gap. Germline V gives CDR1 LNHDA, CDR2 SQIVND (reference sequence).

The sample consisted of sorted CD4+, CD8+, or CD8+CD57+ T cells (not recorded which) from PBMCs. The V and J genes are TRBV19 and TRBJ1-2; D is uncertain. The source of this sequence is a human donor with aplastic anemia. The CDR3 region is CASSGSGNDYTF. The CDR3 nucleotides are TGTGCCAGTAGTGGAAGCGGGAATGACTACACCTTC.